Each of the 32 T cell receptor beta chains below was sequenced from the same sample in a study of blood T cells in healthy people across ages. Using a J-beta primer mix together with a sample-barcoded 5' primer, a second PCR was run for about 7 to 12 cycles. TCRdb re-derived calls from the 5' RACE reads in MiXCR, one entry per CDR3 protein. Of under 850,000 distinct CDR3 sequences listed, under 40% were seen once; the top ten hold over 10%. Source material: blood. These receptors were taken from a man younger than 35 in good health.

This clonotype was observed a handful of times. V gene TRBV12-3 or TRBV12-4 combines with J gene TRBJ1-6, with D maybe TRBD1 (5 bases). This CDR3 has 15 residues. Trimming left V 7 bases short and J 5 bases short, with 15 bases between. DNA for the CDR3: TGTGCCAGCACCCTTCGGGGGAGGGATAATTCACCCCTCCACTTT. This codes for CASTLRGRDNSPLHF.

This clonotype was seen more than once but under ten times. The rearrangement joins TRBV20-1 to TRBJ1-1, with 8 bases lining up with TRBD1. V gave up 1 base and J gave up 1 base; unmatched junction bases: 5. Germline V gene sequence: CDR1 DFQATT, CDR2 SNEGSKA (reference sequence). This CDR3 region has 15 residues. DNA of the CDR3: TGCAGTGCTAGAGCTCGGGACAGGTGGAACACTGAAGCTTTCTTT. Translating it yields CSARARDRWNTEAFF.

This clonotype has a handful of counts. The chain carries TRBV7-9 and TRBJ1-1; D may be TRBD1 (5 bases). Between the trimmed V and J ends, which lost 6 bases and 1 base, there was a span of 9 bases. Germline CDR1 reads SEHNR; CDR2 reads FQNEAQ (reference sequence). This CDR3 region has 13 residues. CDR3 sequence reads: CASRPQGNTEAFF. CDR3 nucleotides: TGTGCCAGCAGGCCGCAGGGGAACACTGAAGCTTTCTTT.

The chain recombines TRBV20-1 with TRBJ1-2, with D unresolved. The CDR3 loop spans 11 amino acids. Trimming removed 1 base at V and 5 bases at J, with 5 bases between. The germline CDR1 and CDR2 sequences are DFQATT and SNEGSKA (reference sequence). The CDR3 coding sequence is TGCAGTGCTAGAGGCACTTATGGCTACACCTTC. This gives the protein CSARGTYGYTF.

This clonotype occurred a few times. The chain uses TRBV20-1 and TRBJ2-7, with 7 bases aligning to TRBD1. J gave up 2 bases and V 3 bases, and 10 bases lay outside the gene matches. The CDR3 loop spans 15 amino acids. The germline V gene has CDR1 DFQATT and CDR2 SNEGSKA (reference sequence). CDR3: CSASFLGDRTYEQYF. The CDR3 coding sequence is TGCAGTGCTAGTTTCCTGGGGGACAGAACCTACGAGCAGTACTTC.

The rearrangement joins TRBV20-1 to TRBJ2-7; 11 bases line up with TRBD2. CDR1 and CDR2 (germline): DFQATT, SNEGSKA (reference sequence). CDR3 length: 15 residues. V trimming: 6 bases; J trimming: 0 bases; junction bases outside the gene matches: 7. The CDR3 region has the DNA TGCAGTGCCTCTTATAGCGGGAGGGCCTCCTACGAGCAGTACTTC. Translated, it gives CSASYSGRASYEQYF.

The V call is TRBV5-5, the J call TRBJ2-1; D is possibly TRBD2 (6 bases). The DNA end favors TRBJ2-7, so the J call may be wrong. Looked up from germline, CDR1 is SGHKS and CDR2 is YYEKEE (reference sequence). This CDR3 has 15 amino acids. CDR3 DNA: TGTGCCAGCAGCCCCGGGAGCAGCTCCTACAATGAGCAGTACTTC. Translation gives CASSPGSSSYNEQYF.

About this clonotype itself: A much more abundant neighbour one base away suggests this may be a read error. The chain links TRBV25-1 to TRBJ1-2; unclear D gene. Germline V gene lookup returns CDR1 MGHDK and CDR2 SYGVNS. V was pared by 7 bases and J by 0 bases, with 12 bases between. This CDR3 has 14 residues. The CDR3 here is CASTSTVTNYGYTF. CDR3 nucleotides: TGTGCCAGCACCTCCACCGTGACTAACTATGGCTACACCTTC.

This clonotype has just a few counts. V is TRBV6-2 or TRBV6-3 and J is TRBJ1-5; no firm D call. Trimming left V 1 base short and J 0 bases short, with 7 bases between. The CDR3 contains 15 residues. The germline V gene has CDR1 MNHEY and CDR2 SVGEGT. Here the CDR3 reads CASSYLVDSNQPQHF. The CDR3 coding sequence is TGTGCCAGCAGTTACTTGGTGGATAGCAATCAGCCCCAGCATTTT.

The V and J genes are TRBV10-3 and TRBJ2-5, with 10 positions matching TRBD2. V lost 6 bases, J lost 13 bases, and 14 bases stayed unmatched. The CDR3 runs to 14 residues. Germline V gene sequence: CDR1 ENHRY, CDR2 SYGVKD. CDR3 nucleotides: TGTGCCATCAGCAGCGGGGGGGCATTCAATGAGCGGTACTTC. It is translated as CAISSGGAFNERYF.

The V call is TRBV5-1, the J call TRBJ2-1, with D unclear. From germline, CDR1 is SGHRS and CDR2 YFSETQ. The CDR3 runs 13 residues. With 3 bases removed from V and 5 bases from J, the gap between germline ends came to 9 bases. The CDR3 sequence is CASSSPPNNEQFF. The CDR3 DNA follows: TGCGCCAGCAGCTCCCCTCCTAACAATGAGCAGTTCTTC.

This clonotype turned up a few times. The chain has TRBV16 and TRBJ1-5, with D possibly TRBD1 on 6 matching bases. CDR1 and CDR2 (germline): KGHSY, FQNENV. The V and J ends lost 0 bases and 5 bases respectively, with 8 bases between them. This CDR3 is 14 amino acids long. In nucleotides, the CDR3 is TGTGCCAGCAGCCAATCCGGGGGCGATCAGCCCCAGCATTTT. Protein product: CASSQSGGDQPQHF. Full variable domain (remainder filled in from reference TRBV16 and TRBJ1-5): GEEVAQTPKHLVRGEGQKAKLYCAPIKGHSYVFWYQQVLKNEFKFLISFQNENVFDETGMPKERFSAKCLPNSPCSLEIQATKLEDSAVYFCASSQSGGDQPQHFGDGTRLSIL.

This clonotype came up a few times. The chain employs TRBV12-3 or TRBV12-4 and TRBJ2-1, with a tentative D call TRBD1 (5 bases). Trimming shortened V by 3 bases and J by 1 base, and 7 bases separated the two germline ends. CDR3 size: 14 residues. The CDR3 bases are TGTGCCAGCAGTTTCGGACAATCCTACAATGAGCAGTTCTTC. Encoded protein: CASSFGQSYNEQFF.

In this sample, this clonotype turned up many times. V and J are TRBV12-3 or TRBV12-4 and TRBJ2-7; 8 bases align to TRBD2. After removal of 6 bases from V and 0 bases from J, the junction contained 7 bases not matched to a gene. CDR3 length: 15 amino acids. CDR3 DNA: TGTGCCAGCAGGTTTAGCGGGGAGAGCTCCTACGAGCAGTACTTC. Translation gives CASRFSGESSYEQYF.

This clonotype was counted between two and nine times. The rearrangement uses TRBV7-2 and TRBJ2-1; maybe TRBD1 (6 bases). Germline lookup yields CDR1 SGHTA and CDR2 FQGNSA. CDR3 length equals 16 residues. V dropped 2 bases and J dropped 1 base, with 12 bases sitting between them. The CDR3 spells CASSLRTELSYNEQFF. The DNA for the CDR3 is TGTGCCAGCAGCTTACGGACAGAACTATCCTACAATGAGCAGTTCTTC. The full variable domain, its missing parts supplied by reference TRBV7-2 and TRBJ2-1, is GAGVSQSPSNKVTEKGKDVELRCDPISGHTALYWYRQSLGQGLEFLIYFQGNSAPDKSGLPSDRFSAERTGGSVSTLTIQRTQQEDSAVYLCASSLRTELSYNEQFFGPGTRLTVL.

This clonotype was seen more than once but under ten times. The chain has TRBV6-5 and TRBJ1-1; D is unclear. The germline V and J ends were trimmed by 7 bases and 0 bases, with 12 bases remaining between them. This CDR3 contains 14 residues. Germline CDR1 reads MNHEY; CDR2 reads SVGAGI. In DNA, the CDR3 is TGTGCCAGCATCGAGGACCTCATGAACACTGAAGCTTTCTTT. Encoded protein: CASIEDLMNTEAFF.

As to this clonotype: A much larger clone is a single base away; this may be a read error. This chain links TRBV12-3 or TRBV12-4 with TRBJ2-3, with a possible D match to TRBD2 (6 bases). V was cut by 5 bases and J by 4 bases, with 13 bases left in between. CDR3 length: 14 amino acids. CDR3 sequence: CASSVTGLPDTQYF. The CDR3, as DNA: TGTGCCAGCAGTGTAACGGGACTCCCAGATACGCAGTATTTT.

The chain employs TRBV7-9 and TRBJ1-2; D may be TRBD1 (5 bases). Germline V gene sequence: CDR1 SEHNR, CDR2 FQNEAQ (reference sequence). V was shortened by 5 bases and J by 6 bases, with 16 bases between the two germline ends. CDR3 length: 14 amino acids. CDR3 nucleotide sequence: TGTGCCAGCAGCCGGTCGGGACGAGGAAATGGCTACACCTTC. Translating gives CASSRSGRGNGYTF.

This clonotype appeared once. This CDR3 reads CASSLIGTTTYEQFF. CDR3 bases: TGTGCCAGCAGTCTAATCGGGACTACCACCTATGAGCAGTTCTTC. This chain joins TRBV7-8 and TRBJ2-1, with 7 bases lining up with TRBD2. CDR1 is SGHVS, CDR2 FQNEAQ, per germline. The CDR3 length is 15 residues. V was pared by 6 bases and J by 8 bases, with 13 bases of the junction left unmatched. The full variable domain, in which reference TRBV7-8 and TRBJ2-1 provide the parts outside the CDR3, is GAGVSQSPRYKVAKRGQDVALRCDPISGHVSLFWYQQALGQGPEFLTYFQNEAQLDKSGLPSDRFFAERPEGSVSTLKIQRTQQEDSAVYLCASSLIGTTTYEQFFGPGTRLTVL.

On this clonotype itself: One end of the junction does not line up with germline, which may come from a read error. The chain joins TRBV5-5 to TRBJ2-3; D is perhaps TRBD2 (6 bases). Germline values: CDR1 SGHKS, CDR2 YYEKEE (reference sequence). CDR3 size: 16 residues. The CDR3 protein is CTSSLGSWGDTDTQYF. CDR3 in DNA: TGTACCAGCAGCTTGGGATCGTGGGGGGACACAGATACGCAGTATTTT.

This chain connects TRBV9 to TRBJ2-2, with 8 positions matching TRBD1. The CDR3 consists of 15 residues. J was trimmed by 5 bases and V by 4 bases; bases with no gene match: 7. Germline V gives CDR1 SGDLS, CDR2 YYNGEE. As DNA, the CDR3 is TGTGCCAGCAGCTTAAGGACAGGGTCTACCGGGGAGCTGTTTTTT. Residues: CASSLRTGSTGELFF.

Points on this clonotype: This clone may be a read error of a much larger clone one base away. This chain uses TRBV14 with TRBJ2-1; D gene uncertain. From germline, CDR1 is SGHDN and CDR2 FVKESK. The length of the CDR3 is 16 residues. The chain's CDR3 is CASSQEVGWLYNERFF. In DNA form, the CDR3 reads TGTGCCAGCAGCCAAGAAGTGGGGTGGCTCTACAATGAGCGGTTCTTC.

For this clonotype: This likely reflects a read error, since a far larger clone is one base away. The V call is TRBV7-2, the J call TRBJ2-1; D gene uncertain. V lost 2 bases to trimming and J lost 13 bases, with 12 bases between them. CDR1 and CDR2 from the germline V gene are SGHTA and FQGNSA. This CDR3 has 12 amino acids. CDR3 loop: CASSLPGETQFF. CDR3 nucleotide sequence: TGTGCCAGCAGCTTACCCGGAGAGACCCAGTTCTTC.

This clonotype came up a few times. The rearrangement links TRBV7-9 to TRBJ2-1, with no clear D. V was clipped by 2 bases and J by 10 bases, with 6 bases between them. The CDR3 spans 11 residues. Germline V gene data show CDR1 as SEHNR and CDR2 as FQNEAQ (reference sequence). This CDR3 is CASSLNVEQFF. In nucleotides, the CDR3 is TGTGCCAGCAGCTTAAACGTAGAGCAGTTCTTC.

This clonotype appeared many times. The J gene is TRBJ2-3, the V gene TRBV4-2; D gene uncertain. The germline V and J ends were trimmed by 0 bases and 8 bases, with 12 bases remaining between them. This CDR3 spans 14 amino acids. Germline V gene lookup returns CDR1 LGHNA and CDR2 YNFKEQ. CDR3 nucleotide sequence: TGTGCCAGCAGCCAAGATCGGTCGGCAGGTACGCAGTATTTT. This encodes CASSQDRSAGTQYF.

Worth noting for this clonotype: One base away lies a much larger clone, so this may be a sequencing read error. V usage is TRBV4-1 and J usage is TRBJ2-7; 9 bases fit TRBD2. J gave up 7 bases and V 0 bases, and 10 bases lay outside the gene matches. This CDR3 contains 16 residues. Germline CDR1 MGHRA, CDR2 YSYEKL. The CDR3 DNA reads TGCGCCAGCAGCCAAGATCGGATAGCGGGGGTTAATGAGCAGTACTTC. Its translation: CASSQDRIAGVNEQYF.

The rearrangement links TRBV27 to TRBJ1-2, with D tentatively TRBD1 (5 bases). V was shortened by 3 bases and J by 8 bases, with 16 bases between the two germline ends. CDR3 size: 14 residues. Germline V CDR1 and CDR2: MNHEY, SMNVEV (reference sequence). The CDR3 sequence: CASSLRPGFGGYTF. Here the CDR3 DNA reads TGTGCCAGCAGTTTGCGACCAGGGTTTGGAGGCTACACCTTC.

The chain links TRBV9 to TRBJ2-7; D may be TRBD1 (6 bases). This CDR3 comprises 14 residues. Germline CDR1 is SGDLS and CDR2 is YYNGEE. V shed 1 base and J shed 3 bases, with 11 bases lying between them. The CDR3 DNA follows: TGTGCCAGCAGCGTATCGGACAGATACTACGAGCAGTACTTC. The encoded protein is CASSVSDRYYEQYF.

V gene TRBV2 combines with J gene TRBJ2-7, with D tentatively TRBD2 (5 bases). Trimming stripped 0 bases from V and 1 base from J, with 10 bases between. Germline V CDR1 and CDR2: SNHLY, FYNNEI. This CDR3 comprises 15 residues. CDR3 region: CASSEAKWESYEQYF. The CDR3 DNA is TGTGCCAGCAGTGAAGCAAAGTGGGAGTCCTACGAGCAGTACTTC. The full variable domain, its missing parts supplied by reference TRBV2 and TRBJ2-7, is EPEVTQTPSHQVTQMGQEVILRCVPISNHLYFYWYRQILGQKVEFLVSFYNNEISEKSEIFDDQFSVERPDGSNFTLKIRSTKLEDSAMYFCASSEAKWESYEQYFGPGTRLTVT.

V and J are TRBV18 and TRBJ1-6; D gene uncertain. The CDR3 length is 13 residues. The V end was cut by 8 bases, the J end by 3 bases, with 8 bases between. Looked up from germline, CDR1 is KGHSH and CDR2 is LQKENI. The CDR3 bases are TGTGCCAGCGCCCACGACTATAATTCACCCCTCCACTTT. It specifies CASAHDYNSPLHF.

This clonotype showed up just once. The CDR3 protein is CASSLGGTAMNTEAFF. The CDR3 nucleotides are TGTGCCAGCAGCCTAGGGGGCACAGCCATGAACACTGAAGCTTTCTTT. The V and J genes are TRBV7-2 and TRBJ1-1; 7 positions agree with TRBD1. This CDR3 contains 16 residues. J was trimmed by 0 bases and V by 5 bases; bases with no gene match: 9. CDR1 is SGHTA, CDR2 FQGNSA, per germline.

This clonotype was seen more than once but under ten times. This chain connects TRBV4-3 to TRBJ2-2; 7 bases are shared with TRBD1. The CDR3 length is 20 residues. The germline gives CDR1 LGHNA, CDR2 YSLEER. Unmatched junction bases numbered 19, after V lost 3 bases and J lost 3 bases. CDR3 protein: CASSQGDFGQALPYTGELFF. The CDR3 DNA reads TGCGCCAGCAGCCAGGGAGATTTTGGACAGGCTCTTCCCTACACCGGGGAGCTGTTTTTT.